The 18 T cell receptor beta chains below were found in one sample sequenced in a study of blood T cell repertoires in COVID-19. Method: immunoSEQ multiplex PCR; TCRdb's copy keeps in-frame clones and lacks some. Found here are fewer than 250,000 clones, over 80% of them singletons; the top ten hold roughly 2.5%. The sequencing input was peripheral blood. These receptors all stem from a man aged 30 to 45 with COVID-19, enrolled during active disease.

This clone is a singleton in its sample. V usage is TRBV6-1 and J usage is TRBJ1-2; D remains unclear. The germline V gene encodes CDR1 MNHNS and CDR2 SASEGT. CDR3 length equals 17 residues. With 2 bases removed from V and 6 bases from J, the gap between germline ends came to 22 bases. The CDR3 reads CASSETNFGRWANGYTF. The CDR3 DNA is TGTGCCAGCAGTGAAACAAATTTTGGGAGGTGGGCCAATGGCTACACCTTC.

This CDR3 reads CASSSGQGWISEAFF. The DNA of the CDR3 is TGTGCCAGCAGCTCCGGACAGGGGTGGATCTCTGAAGCTTTCTTT. The chain combines TRBV11-2 with TRBJ1-1, with TRBD1 matching over 9 bases. The length of the CDR3 is 15 residues. Unmatched junction bases numbered 9, after V lost 4 bases and J lost 6 bases. Germline-derived CDR1 and CDR2 are SGHAT and FQNNGV. Using reference TRBV11-2 and TRBJ1-1 for the parts outside the CDR3, the full variable domain is EAGVAQSPRYKIIEKRQSVAFWCNPISGHATLYWYQQILGQGPKLLIQFQNNGVVDDSQLPKDRFSAERLKGVDSTLKIQPAKLEDSAVYLCASSSGQGWISEAFFGQGTRLTVV.

In nucleotides, the CDR3 is TGTGCCAGTTCGACAGGGGGCAAGTACGAGCAGTACTTC. It encodes CASSTGGKYEQYF. The gene calls are TRBV28 and TRBJ2-7; 10 nucleotides match TRBD1. The V segment lost 9 bases and the J segment 4 bases; nucleotides outside the gene matches: 6. The CDR3 covers 13 residues. In germline, CDR1 is MDHEN, CDR2 SYDVKM.

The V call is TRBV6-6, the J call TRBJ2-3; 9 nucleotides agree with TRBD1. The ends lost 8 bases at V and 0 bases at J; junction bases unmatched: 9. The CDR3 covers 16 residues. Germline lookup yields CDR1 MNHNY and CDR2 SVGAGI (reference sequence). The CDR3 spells CASRRFGQGSTDTQYF. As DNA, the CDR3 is TGTGCCAGCCGACGATTTGGACAGGGGAGCACAGATACGCAGTATTTT.

CDR3 nucleotide sequence: TGTGCCAGCAGCCGGACAGATGAAGCTTTCTTT. Translated, it gives CASSRTDEAFF. The rearrangement uses TRBV6-2 or TRBV6-3 and TRBJ1-1; D is perhaps TRBD1 (6 bases). The CDR3 totals 11 residues. Germline V gives CDR1 MNHEY, CDR2 SVGEGT. V gave up 6 bases and J gave up 7 bases, with 9 bases separating them.

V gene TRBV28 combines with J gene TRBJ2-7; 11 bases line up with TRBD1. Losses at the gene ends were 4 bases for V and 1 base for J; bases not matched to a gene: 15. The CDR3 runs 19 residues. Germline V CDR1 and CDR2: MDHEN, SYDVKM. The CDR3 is CASSWPWGGQGAGSYEQYF. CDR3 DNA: TGTGCCAGCAGTTGGCCCTGGGGAGGACAGGGGGCGGGGTCCTACGAGCAGTACTTC.

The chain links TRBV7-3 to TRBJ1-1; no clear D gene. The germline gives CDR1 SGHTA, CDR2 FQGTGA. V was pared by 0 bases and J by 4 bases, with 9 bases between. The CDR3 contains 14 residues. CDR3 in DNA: TGTGCCAGCAGCTTAACTACCAGGTCCACTGAAGCTTTCTTT. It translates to CASSLTTRSTEAFF. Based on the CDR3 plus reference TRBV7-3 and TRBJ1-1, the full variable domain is GAGVSQTPSNKVTEKGKYVELRCDPISGHTALYWYRQSLGQGPEFLIYFQGTGAADDSGLPNDRFFAVRPEGSVSTLKIQRTERGDSAVYLCASSLTTRSTEAFFGQGTRLTVV.

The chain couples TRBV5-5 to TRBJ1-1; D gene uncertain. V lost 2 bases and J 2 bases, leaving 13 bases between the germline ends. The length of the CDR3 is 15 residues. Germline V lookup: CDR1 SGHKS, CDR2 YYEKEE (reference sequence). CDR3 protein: CASSFTDIINTEAFF. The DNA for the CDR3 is TGTGCCAGCAGCTTCACAGACATTATTAACACTGAAGCTTTCTTT.

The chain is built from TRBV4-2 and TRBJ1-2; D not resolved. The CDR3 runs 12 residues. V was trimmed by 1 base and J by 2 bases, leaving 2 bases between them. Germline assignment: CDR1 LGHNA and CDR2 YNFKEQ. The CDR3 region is CASSQANYGYTF. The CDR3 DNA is TGTGCCAGCAGCCAAGCGAACTATGGCTACACCTTC.

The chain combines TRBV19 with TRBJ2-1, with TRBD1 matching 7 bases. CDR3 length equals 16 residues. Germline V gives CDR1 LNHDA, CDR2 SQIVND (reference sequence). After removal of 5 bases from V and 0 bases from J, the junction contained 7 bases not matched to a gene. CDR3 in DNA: TGTGCCAGTAGTGACAGGGCTCCTAGCTCCTACAATGAGCAGTTCTTC. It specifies CASSDRAPSSYNEQFF.

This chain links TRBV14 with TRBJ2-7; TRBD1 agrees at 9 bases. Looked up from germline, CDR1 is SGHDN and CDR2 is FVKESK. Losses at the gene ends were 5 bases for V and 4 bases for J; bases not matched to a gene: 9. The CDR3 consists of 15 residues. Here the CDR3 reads CASSSRGQGRYEQYF. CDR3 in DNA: TGTGCCAGCAGCTCTCGTGGACAGGGGAGGTACGAGCAGTACTTC.

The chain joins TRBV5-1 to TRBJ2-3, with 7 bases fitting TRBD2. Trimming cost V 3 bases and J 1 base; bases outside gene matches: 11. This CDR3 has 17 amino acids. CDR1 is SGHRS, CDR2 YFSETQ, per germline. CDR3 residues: CASSSSPAGAGTDTQYF. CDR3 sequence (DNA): TGCGCCAGCAGCTCCTCGCCGGCGGGAGCAGGCACAGATACGCAGTATTTT.

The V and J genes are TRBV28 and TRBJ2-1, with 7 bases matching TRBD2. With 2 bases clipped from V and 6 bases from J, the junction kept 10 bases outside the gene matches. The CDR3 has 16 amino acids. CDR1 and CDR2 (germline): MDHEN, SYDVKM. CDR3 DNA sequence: TGTGCCAGCAGTTTAGTGGGAGGGAGCCCCCCCAATGAGCAGTTCTTC. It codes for CASSLVGGSPPNEQFF. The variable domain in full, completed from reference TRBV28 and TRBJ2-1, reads DVKVTQSSRYLVKRTGEKVFLECVQDMDHENMFWYRQDPGLGLRLIYFSYDVKMKEKGDIPEGYSVSREKKERFSLILESASTNQTSMYLCASSLVGGSPPNEQFFGPGTRLTVL.

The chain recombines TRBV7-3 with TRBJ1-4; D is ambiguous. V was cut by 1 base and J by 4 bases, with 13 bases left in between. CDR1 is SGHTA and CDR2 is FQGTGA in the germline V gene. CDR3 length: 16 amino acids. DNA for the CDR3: TGTGCCAGCAGCTTAATGGGTGGGCGTAATAATGAAAAACTGTTTTTT. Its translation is CASSLMGGRNNEKLFF.

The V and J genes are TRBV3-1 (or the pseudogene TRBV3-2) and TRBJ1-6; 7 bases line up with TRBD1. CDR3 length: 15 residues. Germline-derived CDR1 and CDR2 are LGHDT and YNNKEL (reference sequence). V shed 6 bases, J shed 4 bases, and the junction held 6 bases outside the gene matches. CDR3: CASSPRGQYNSPLHF. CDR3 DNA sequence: TGTGCCAGCAGTCCAAGGGGACAGTATAATTCACCCCTCCACTTT.

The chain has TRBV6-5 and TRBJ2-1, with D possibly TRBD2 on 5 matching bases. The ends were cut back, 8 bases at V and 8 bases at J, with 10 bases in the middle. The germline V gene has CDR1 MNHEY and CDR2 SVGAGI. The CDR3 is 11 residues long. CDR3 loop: CASEMGDEQFF. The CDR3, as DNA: TGTGCCAGCGAAATGGGAGATGAGCAGTTCTTC.

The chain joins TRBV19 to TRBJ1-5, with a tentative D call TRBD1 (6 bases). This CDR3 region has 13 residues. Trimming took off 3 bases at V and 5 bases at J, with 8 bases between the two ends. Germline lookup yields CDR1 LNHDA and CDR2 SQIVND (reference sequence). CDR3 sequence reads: CASSMDRYQPQHF. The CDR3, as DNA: TGTGCCAGTAGTATGGACAGATATCAGCCCCAGCATTTT.

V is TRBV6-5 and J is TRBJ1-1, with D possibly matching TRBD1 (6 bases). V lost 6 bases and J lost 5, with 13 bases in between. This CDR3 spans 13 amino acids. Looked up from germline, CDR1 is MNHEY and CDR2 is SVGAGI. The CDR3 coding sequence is TGTGCCAGCAGGAGACAGGTGAGGACTGAAGCTTTCTTT. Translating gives CASRRQVRTEAFF.